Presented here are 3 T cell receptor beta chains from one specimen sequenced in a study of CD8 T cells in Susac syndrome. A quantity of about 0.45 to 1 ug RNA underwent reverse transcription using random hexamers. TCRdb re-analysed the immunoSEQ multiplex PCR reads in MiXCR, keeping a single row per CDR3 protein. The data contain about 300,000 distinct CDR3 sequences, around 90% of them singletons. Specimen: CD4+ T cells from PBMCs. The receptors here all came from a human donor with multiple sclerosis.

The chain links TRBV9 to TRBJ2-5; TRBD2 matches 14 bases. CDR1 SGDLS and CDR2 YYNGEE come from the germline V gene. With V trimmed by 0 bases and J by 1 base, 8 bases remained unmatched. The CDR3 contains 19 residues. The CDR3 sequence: CASSVAPGTSGGIQETQYF. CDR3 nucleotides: TGTGCCAGCAGCGTAGCACCCGGGACTAGCGGGGGAATCCAAGAGACCCAGTACTTC.

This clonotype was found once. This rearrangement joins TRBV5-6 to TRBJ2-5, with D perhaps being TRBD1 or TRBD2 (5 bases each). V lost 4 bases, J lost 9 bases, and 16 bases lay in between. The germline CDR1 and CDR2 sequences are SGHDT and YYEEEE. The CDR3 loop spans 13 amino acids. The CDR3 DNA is TGTGCCAGCAGCAGCTACAGGCGGGCGGCCCAGTACTTC. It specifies CASSSYRRAAQYF. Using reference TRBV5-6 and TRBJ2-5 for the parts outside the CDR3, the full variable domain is DAGVTQSPTHLIKTRGQQVTLRCSPKSGHDTVSWYQQALGQGPQFIFQYYEEEERQRGNFPDRFSGHQFPNYSSELNVNALLLGDSALYLCASSSYRRAAQYFGPGTRLLVL.

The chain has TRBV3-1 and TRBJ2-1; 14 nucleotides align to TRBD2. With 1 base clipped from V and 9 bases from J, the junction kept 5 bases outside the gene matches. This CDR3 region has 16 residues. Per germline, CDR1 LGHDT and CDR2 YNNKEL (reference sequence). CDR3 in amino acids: CASSQGGLAGASEQFF. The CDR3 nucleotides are TGTGCCAGCAGCCAAGGGGGACTAGCGGGAGCAAGTGAGCAGTTCTTC.